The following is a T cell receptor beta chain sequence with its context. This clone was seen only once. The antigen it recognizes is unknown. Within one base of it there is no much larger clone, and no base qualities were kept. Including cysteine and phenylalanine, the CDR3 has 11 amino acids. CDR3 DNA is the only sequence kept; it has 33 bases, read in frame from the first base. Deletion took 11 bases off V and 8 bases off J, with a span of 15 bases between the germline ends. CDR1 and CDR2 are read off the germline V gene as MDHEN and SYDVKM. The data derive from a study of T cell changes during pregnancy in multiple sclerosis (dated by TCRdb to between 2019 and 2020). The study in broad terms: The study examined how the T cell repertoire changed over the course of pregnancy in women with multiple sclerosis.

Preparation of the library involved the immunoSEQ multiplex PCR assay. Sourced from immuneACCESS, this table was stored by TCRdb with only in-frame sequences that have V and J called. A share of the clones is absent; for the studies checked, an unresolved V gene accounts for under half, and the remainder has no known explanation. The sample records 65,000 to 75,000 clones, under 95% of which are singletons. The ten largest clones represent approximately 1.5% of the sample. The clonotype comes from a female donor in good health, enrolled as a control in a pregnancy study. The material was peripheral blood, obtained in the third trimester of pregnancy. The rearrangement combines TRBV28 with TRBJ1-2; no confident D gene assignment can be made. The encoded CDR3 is CAAWVNGGYTF. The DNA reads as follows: TGTGCCGCATGGGTTAACGGGGGCTACACCTTC.